The 2 T cell receptor beta chains below come from one sample, sequenced in a study of CD8 T cells in Susac syndrome. RNA totalling roughly 0.45 to 1 ug underwent reverse transcription with random hexamers. TCRdb called the immunoSEQ multiplex PCR reads again in MiXCR, with one record for every CDR3 protein. The sample lists some 300,000 distinct CDR3 sequences, about nine tenths occurring once. The sample was CD8+ T cells from PBMCs. Receptors originate from a human donor with multiple sclerosis.

The J gene is TRBJ2-7, the V gene TRBV6-5; D is perhaps TRBD2 (6 bases). The CDR3 covers 15 residues. Germline V CDR1 and CDR2: MNHEY, SVGAGI. Trimming removed 5 bases at V and 4 bases at J, with 18 bases between. Here the CDR3 DNA reads TGTGCCAGCAGTACGGGGCTGGGACTGAAATACGAGCAGTACTTC. Its protein product is CASSTGLGLKYEQYF.

The V gene is TRBV30, the J gene TRBJ2-7; 7 nucleotides agree with TRBD1. This CDR3 spans 15 amino acids. Germline CDR1 reads GTSNPN; CDR2 reads SVGIG (reference sequence). Trimming cost V 1 base and J 1 base; bases outside gene matches: 7. Written as DNA, the CDR3 is TGTGCCTGGAGTGGCGGACAGGTCCTATCCTACGAGCAGTACTTC. This translates into CAWSGGQVLSYEQYF.